This T cell receptor beta chain was observed in a study of spatial heterogeneity in lung cancer. Study information: PBMC collected at follow-up were sequenced when available, a median of around 2 years after resection. Fewer alpha-chain than beta-chain sequences were consistently detected.

Germline loops: CDR1 MNHNY, CDR2 SVGAGI (reference sequence). Trimming removed 4 bases from V and 8 bases from J; junction bases left unmatched: 8. The CDR3 totals 14 residues. Study findings and constraints: Resection blood, more than follow-up blood, showed ubiquitous expanded tumor TCRs.

As to time point: blood at routine non-recurrence follow-up after resection. From tumor, nontumor lung or frozen PBMC, whole RNA was taken unsorted for sequencing. The study tagged each TCR cDNA molecule with a unique molecular identifier. TCRdb recomputed calls from the 5' RACE reads with MiXCR, one row per CDR3 protein. This sample carries more than 95,000 distinct CDR3 sequences, 12% of them seen once, and the ten largest clones take roughly 17%. This clonotype showed up many times. Its antigen is undetermined. The V and J genes are TRBV6-6 and TRBJ2-1; 7 bases line up with TRBD1. The sample in question was PBMCs, obtained at follow-up. This clonotype was obtained from a male donor with early-stage non-small cell lung cancer. CDR3 bases: TGTGCCAGCAGTTGGGACAGAATTGCCGATGAGCAGTTCTTC. It translates to CASSWDRIADEQFF.